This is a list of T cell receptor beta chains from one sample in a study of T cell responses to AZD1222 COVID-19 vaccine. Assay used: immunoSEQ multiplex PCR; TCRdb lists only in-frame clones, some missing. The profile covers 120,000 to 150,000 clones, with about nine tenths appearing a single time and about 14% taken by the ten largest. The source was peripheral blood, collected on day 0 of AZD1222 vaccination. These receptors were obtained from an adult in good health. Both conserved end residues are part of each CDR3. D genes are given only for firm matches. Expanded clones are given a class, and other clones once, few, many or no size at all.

CATSDYRGTGELFF	TGTGCCACCAGTGACTACCGAGGGACCGGGGAGCTGTTTTTT	NA	TRBV24-1	TRBJ2-2	NA
CASSKGQGVGNRGNTIYF	TGTGCCAGCAGTAAGGGACAGGGCGTAGGGAATCGTGGAAACACCATATATTTT	NA	TRBV27	TRBJ1-3	TRBD1
CASSDSEGPGELFF	TGTGCCAGCAGTGACTCAGAGGGTCCCGGGGAGCTGTTTTTT	NA	TRBV6-4	TRBJ2-2	NA
CASRNGGTSEAFF	TGCGCCAGCAGGAACGGAGGGACCTCTGAAGCTTTCTTT	once	TRBV5-1	TRBJ1-1	NA
CASLAGQSDQPQHF	TGTGCCAGCTTGGCGGGACAGTCTGATCAGCCCCAGCATTTT	NA	TRBV2	TRBJ1-5	TRBD1
CASSVDTSVTRELFF	TGTGCCAGCAGCGTGGACACTTCGGTAACCAGGGAGCTGTTTTTT	once	TRBV9	TRBJ2-2	NA
CASRKQGTDTQYF	TGTGCCAGCAGAAAACAGGGCACAGATACGCAGTATTTT	NA	TRBV28	TRBJ2-3	NA
CASSLQGQETQYF	TGTGCCAGCAGCTTACAGGGTCAGGAGACCCAGTACTTC	NA	TRBV5-6	TRBJ2-5	NA
CASKVMGGNNSPLHF	TGCGCCAGCAAGGTCATGGGAGGGAATAATTCACCCCTCCACTTT	NA	TRBV5-1	TRBJ1-6	NA
CASSLSSSLLESTPNEQFF	TGTGCCAGCAGCTTATCTAGTTCACTCTTAGAATCGACCCCCAATGAGCAGTTCTTC	NA	TRBV7-9	TRBJ2-1	NA
CASGAGASTDTQYF	TGTGCCAGCGGGGCCGGGGCTAGCACAGATACGCAGTATTTT	NA	TRBV9	TRBJ2-3	NA
CAWTASAIHTQYF	TGTGCCTGGACCGCATCAGCGATCCATACGCAGTATTTT	NA	TRBV30	TRBJ2-3	NA
CASSQNIANPGQHEQYF	TGTGCCAGCAGCCAAAATATCGCAAACCCGGGACAGCACGAGCAGTACTTC	once	TRBV4-2	TRBJ2-7	TRBD1
CASSPNTDRVGSPLHF	TGCGCCAGCAGCCCAAATACGGACAGGGTTGGCTCACCCCTCCACTTT	NA	TRBV5-1	TRBJ1-6	TRBD1
CASSGSGEADTEAFF	TGTGCCAGCAGCGGCTCAGGGGAGGCGGACACTGAAGCTTTCTTT	NA	TRBV9	TRBJ1-1	NA
CASQLQGAGGYTF	TGTGCCAGTCAACTACAGGGGGCAGGTGGCTACACCTTC	NA	TRBV7-2	TRBJ1-2	TRBD1